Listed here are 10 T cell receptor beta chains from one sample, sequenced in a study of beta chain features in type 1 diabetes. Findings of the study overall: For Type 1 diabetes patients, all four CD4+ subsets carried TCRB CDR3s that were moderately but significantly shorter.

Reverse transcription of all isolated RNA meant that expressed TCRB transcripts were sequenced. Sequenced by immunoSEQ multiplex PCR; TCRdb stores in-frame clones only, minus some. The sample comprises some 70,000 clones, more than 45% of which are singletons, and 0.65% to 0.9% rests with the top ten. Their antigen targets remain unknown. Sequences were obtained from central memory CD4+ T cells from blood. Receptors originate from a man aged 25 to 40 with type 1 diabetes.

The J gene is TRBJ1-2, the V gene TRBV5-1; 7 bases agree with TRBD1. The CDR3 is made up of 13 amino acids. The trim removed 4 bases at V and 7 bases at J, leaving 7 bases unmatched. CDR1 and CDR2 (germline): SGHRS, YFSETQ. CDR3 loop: CASSPGQDSGYTF. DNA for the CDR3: TGCGCCAGCAGCCCCGGACAGGATTCTGGCTACACCTTC. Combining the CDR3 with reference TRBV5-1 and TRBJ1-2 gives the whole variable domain KAGVTQTPRYLIKTRGQQVTLSCSPISGHRSVSWYQQTPGQGLQFLFEYFSETQRNKGNFPGRFSGRQFSNSRSEMNVSTLELGDSALYLCASSPGQDSGYTFGSGTRLTVV.

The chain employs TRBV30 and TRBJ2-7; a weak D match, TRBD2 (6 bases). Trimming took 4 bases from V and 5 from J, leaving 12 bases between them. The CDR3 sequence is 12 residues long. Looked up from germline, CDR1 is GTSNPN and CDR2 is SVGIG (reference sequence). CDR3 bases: TGTGCCTGGAACGGGGGTTCGGACGAGCAGTACTTC. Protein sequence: CAWNGGSDEQYF.

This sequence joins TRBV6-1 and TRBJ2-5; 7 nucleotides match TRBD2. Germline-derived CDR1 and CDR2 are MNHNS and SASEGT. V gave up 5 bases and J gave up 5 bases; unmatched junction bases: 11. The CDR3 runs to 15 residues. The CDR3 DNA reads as TGTGCCAGCAGTATTTCAGGGAGGGTTGAGGAGACCCAGTACTTC. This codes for CASSISGRVEETQYF.

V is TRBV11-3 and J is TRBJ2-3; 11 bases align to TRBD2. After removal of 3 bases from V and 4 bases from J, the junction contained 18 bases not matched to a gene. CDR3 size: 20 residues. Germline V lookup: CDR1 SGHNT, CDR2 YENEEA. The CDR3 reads CASSLGLAGGFLGAADTQYF. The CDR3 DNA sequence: TGTGCCAGCAGCTTGGGTCTAGCGGGAGGATTTCTTGGAGCGGCAGATACGCAGTATTTT.

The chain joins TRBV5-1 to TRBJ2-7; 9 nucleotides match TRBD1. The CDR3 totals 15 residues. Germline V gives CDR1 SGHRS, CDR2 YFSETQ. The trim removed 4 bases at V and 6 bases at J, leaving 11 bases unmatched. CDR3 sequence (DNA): TGCGCCAGCAGCCCGGGGACAGGGAAAGAGGGCGAGCAGTACTTC. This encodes CASSPGTGKEGEQYF. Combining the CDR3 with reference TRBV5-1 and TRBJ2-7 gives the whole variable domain KAGVTQTPRYLIKTRGQQVTLSCSPISGHRSVSWYQQTPGQGLQFLFEYFSETQRNKGNFPGRFSGRQFSNSRSEMNVSTLELGDSALYLCASSPGTGKEGEQYFGPGTRLTVT.

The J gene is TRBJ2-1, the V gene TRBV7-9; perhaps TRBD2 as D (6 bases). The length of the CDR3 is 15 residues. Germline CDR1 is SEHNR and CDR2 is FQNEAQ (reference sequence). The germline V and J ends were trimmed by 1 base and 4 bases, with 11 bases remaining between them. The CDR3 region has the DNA TGTGCCAGCAGCTTAGAACTAGCTCGTTACAATGAGCAGTTCTTC. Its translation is CASSLELARYNEQFF.

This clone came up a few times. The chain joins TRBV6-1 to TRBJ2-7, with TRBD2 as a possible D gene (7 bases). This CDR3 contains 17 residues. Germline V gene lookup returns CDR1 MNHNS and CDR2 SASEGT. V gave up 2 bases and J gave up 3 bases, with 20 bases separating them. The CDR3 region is CASSETGATGGFYEQYF. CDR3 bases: TGTGCCAGCAGTGAAACGGGGGCTACCGGGGGGTTCTACGAGCAGTACTTC.

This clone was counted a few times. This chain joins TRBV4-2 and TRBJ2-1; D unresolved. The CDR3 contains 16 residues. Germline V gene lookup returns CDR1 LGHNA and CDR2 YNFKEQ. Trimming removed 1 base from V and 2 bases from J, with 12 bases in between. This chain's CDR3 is CASSQGSPGAYNEQFF. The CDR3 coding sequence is TGTGCCAGCAGCCAAGGTTCTCCAGGCGCCTACAATGAGCAGTTCTTC.

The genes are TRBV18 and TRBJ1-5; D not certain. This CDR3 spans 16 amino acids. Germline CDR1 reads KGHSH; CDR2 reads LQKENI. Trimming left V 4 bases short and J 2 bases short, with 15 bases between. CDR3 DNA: TGTGCCAGCTCACAATCAGGTAGTGGTGGCAATCAGCCCCAGCATTTT. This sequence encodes CASSQSGSGGNQPQHF.

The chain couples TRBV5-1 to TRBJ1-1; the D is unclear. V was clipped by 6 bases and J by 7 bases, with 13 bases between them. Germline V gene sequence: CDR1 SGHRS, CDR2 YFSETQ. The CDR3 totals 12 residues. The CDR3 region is CASKSSSDEAFF. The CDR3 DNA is TGCGCCAGCAAATCCTCCTCAGATGAAGCTTTCTTT.